The T cell receptor beta chain under discussion was sequenced for a study of early T cells in non-severe SARS-CoV-2 infection (dated by TCRdb to the early 2020s). In the study overall: Because TCR sequencing relied on bulk RNA taken from unsorted whole blood, pairing of alpha and beta chains was not possible. General conclusions and limits of the study: VDJdb matching was skewed toward anti-spike CD8 responses and likely underestimated virus-specific expansions by missing private and CD4 specificities.

This was a case-control study nested in a cohort of healthcare workers in London, UK, who had nasopharyngeal swab PCR tests and blood samples taken every week. Healthcare workers were enrolled in the week of the UK lockdown, from 23 to 31 March 2020, and were followed every week for up to about 16 weeks. This clonotype was recorded many times. Its cognate antigen has yet to be identified. Base qualities are not provided; no much larger clone lies one nucleotide away. The library was prepared using 5' RACE. Sequencing relied on a NextSeq 500. Unique molecular identifiers were attached to individual cDNA molecules in the TCR library protocol so that sequencing error and PCR bias could be corrected. Sequencing covered both TCR alpha and beta chains, and within each sample the abundances of alpha and beta sequences were tightly co-correlated. Concerning the study's data processing: Decombinator V4 was used to perform V gene, J gene and CDR3 annotation of TCR sequences. TCRs were defined as expanded if a significant change between any two time points was detected under a Poisson model with p below 0.0001. Abundances of TCRs were expressed as counts per million after normalisation to the total number of TCRs sequenced in each sample. A search of VDJdb, accessed on 1 November 2021, was run for TCRs annotated to CMV, EBV and SARS-CoV-2, with TCRs annotated for multiple antigens excluded. TCRdb reanalyzed the raw reads on its own, using fastp at Q25 for trimming and MiXCR for clone calling, and kept in-frame beta chains. Entries that share a CDR3 protein sequence are merged under the most common genes and DNA. The V and J calls and clone size are TCRdb's, not the authors'. This sample gives some 60,000 distinct CDR3 sequences in total; roughly 13% of them show up just once. Together, the top ten hold about 3.1% of the sample.

Sequenced material: whole blood. This sequence was found in an adult who was a healthcare worker with PCR-confirmed SARS-CoV-2 infection or an uninfected control (not recorded which).

In nucleotides, the sequence is TGCGCCAGCAGTGACTCCGCGGAACGCTTAGCTGGAAACACCATATATTTT. It encodes CASSDSAERLAGNTIYF. Recombination joined TRBV10-2 with TRBJ1-3, with no confidently assigned D gene. Via the germline V gene, CDR1 is WSHSY and CDR2 SAAADI. The CDR3, cysteine through phenylalanine, is 17 amino acids long. CDR3 DNA only is kept here, 51 bases in frame from base 1. V gives up 3 bases and J gives up 2 bases, and the segment between their germline ends measures 17 bases.